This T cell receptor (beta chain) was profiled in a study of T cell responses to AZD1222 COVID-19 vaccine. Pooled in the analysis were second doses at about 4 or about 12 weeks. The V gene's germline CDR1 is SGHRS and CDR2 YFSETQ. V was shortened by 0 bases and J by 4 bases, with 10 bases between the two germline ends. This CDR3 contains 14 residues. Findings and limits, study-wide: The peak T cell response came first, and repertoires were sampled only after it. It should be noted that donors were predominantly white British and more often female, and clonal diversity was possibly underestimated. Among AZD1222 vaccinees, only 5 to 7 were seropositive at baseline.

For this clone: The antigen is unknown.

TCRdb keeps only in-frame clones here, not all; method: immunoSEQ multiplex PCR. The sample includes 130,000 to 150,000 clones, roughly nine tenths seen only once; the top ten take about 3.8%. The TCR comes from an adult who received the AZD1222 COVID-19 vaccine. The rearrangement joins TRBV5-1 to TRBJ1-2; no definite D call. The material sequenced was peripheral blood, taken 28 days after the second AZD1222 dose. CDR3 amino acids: CASSLEVAGYGYTF. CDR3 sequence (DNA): TGCGCCAGCAGCTTGGAGGTAGCGGGCTATGGCTACACCTTC.